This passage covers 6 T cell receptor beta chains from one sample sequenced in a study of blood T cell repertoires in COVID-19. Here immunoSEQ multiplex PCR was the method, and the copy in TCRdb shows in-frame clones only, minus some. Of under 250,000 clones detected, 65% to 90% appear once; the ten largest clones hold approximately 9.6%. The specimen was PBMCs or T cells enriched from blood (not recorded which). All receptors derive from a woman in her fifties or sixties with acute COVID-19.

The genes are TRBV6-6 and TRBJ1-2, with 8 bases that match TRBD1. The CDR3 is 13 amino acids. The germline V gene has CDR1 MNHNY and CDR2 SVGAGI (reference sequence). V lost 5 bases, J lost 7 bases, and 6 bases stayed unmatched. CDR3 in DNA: TGTGCCAGCAGTAACACAGGGGGAGGTGGCTACACCTTC. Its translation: CASSNTGGGGYTF.

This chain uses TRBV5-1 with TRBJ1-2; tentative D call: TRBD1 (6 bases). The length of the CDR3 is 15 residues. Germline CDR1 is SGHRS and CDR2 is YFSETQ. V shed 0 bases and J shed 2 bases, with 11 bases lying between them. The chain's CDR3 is CASSLVGTRNYGYTF. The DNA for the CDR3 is TGCGCCAGCAGCTTGGTCGGGACACGCAACTATGGCTACACCTTC.

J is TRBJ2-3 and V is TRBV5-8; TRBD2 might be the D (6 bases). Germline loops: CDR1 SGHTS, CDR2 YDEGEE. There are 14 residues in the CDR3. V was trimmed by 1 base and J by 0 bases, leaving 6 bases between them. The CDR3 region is CASSLRGSTDTQYF. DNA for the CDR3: TGTGCCAGCAGCTTGCGGGGGAGCACAGATACGCAGTATTTT.

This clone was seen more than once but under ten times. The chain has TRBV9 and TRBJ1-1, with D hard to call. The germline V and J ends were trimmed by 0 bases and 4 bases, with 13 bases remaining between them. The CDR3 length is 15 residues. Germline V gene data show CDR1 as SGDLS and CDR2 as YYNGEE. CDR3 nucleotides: TGTGCCAGCAGCGTAGGCAGTCTCGGGGTCACTGAAGCTTTCTTT. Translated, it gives CASSVGSLGVTEAFF. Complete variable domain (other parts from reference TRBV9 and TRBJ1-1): DSGVTQTPKHLITATGQRVTLRCSPRSGDLSVYWYQQSLDQGLQFLIQYYNGEERAKGNILERFSAQQFPDLHSELNLSSLELGDSALYFCASSVGSLGVTEAFFGQGTRLTVV.

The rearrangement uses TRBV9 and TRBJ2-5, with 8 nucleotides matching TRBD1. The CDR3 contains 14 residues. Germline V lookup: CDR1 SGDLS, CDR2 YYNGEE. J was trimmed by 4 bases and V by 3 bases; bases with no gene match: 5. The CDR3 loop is CASSAKTGVETQYF. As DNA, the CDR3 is TGTGCCAGCAGCGCAAAGACAGGGGTAGAGACCCAGTACTTC.

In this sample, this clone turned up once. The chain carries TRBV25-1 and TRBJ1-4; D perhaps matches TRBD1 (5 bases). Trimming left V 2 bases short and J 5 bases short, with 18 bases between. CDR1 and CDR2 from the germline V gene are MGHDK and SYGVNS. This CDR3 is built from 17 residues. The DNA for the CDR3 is TGTGCCAGCAGTGAACCCCTCGGGAGCAGGGAAAATGAAAAACTGTTTTTT. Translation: CASSEPLGSRENEKLFF. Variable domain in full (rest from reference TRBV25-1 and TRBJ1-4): EADIYQTPRYLVIGTGKKITLECSQTMGHDKMYWYQQDPGMELHLIHYSYGVNSTEKGDLSSESTVSRIRTEHFPLTLESARPSHTSQYLCASSEPLGSRENEKLFFGSGTQLSVL.